This T cell receptor (beta chain) was retrieved from a study of cytomegalovirus exposure and HLA in healthy donors. Study at large: As released early, the data held roughly 85 million unique TCRs from HLA-typed donors.

13 Jbeta primers and 60 Vbeta primers were used for the PCR. Per the authors' pipeline: The authors later counted some 76 million unique TCR beta chains, 9 million to 12 million of them shared. Data came from immunoSEQ multiplex PCR; TCRdb stores just in-frame clones and leaves some out. Clonal size and the V and J genes are those of that table, whereas D and trimming came from the DNA. The sample contains about 160,000 clones, approximately 77% of which appear only once. Whole-study findings and limits: Later on, an analysis tied 15,000 to 20,000 TCR beta sequences to HLA alleles at 0.05 false discovery rate.

V lost 0 bases and J lost 3; bases outside the gene matches: 3. Germline V gene lookup returns CDR1 ENHRY and CDR2 SYGVKD. The length of the CDR3 is 15 residues. With regard to this clone: Its antigen is undetermined.

The specimen sequenced was PBMCs. The sequence came from a man aged 50 to 60 in good health and CMV-seropositive. The chain employs TRBV10-3 and TRBJ1-1, with 8 bases identical to TRBD1. CDR3 region: CAISESQTGDTEAFF. The CDR3 coding sequence is TGTGCCATCAGTGAGTCCCAGACAGGGGACACTGAAGCTTTCTTT.